These 21 T cell receptor beta chains originate from one sample sequenced in a study of T cells in narcolepsy. Repertoires were generated with immunoSEQ multiplex PCR, while TCRdb's copy carries only in-frame clones and drops some. This table has tens of thousands of clones, 80% appearing once. Source material: memory (CD45RA-) CD4+ T cells from blood. The receptors here all came from a human donor in good health.

CDR3 residues: CASSWGDNGYTF. DNA for the CDR3: TGTGCCAGCAGCTGGGGAGATAATGGCTACACCTTC. The chain employs TRBV7-9 and TRBJ1-2; D unclear. Germline values: CDR1 SEHNR, CDR2 FQNEAQ (reference sequence). V gave up 4 bases and J gave up 6 bases, with 9 bases separating them. The CDR3 consists of 12 residues.

The chain employs TRBV4-1 and TRBJ2-3, with 9 positions matching TRBD1. The CDR3 extends over 17 amino acids. The V and J ends lost 0 bases and 4 bases, in that order; junction bases with no gene match: 8. CDR1 and CDR2 (germline): MGHRA, YSYEKL. CDR3 region: CASSQDTWTGVSDTQYF. CDR3 sequence (DNA): TGCGCCAGCAGCCAAGATACGTGGACAGGGGTTTCAGATACGCAGTATTTT.

V gene TRBV7-6 combines with J gene TRBJ1-2, with 9 bases that match TRBD1. Germline trimming cut 1 base from V and 3 bases from J; bases unmatched to any gene: 0. The germline V gene encodes CDR1 SGHVS and CDR2 FNYEAQ. The length of the CDR3 is 14 residues. DNA of the CDR3: TGTGCCAGCAGCTTAGGACAGGGGGACTATGGCTACACCTTC. Residues: CASSLGQGDYGYTF.

The chain recombines TRBV2 with TRBJ2-1; TRBD1 matches at 7 bases. The V segment lost 6 bases and the J segment 10 bases; nucleotides outside the gene matches: 3. This CDR3 region has 11 residues. Germline V CDR1 and CDR2: SNHLY, FYNNEI. The CDR3, as DNA: TGTGCCAGCAGAGGGGGCGTAGAGCAGTTCTTC. Protein product: CASRGGVEQFF.

This clone was detected once. The chain uses TRBV7-2 and TRBJ2-3; D is unclear. The CDR3 runs to 12 residues. V was trimmed by 2 bases and J by 6 bases, leaving 6 bases between them. Germline CDR1 reads SGHTA; CDR2 reads FQGNSA. CDR3 nucleotide sequence: TGTGCCAGCAGCTTAACGTGGGATACGCAGTATTTT. Its protein product is CASSLTWDTQYF.

This clone is a singleton in its sample. This sequence joins TRBV18 and TRBJ2-2; 10 bases are a match to TRBD1. CDR1 is KGHSH and CDR2 is LQKENI in the germline V gene. The CDR3 spans 21 residues. The V gene end was trimmed by 3 bases and the J gene end by 2 bases; junction bases not matched to a gene: 18. The CDR3: CASSPTGTGATLPTNTGELFF. CDR3 sequence (DNA): TGTGCCAGCTCACCGACCGGGACAGGGGCCACCCTTCCAACAAACACCGGGGAGCTGTTTTTT.

This chain uses TRBV10-1 with TRBJ2-7; 12 bases align to TRBD2. CDR1 and CDR2 (germline): WNHNN, SYGVQD (reference sequence). This CDR3 region has 18 residues. V dropped 4 bases and J dropped 0; count of bases not matched to a gene: 10. CDR3 region: CASSGGPSGGALSYEQYF. The CDR3 DNA sequence: TGCGCCAGCAGTGGCGGGCCTAGCGGGGGGGCCCTCTCCTACGAGCAGTACTTC.

A note on this clone: The conserved phenylalanine or tryptophan is not found at the CDR3 terminus, so this likely reflects a read error. This chain joins TRBV2 and TRBJ1-2; D unclear. Trimming took 9 bases from V and 1 from J, leaving 12 bases between them. Germline V gene data show CDR1 as SNHLY and CDR2 as FYNNEI. The CDR3 has 13 residues. The chain's CDR3 is CASNPDFNYGYTS. In DNA, the CDR3 is TGTGCCAGTAACCCGGATTTTAACTATGGCTACACCTCC.

The CDR3 reads CASSARGAGVGDTQYF. As DNA, the CDR3 is TGTGCCAGCAGCGCCCGGGGAGCGGGAGTTGGAGATACGCAGTATTTT. This sequence joins TRBV9 and TRBJ2-3, with 8 positions matching TRBD2. The CDR3 has 16 amino acids. Trimming took 3 bases from V and 5 from J; bases not matched to a gene: 11. Per the germline V gene, CDR1 is SGDLS and CDR2 is YYNGEE. The full variable domain, completed using reference TRBV9 and TRBJ2-3, is DSGVTQTPKHLITATGQRVTLRCSPRSGDLSVYWYQQSLDQGLQFLIQYYNGEERAKGNILERFSAQQFPDLHSELNLSSLELGDSALYFCASSARGAGVGDTQYFGPGTRLTVL.

The chain combines TRBV5-1 with TRBJ2-6; 9 bases fit TRBD2. The CDR3 spans 17 residues. Trimming at V came to 3 bases and at J to 4 bases, leaving 8 bases not matched to a gene. The germline CDR1 and CDR2 sequences are SGHRS and YFSETQ. The CDR3 DNA follows: TGCGCCAGCAGCTACCGCGGGGGGGCCGAGGGGGCCAACGTCCTGACTTTC. Translating gives CASSYRGGAEGANVLTF. Complete variable domain (other parts from reference TRBV5-1 and TRBJ2-6): KAGVTQTPRYLIKTRGQQVTLSCSPISGHRSVSWYQQTPGQGLQFLFEYFSETQRNKGNFPGRFSGRQFSNSRSEMNVSTLELGDSALYLCASSYRGGAEGANVLTFGAGSRLTVL.

This chain joins TRBV5-1 and TRBJ2-7; D not certain. V was shortened by 0 bases and J by 2 bases, with 9 bases between the two germline ends. The germline V gene encodes CDR1 SGHRS and CDR2 YFSETQ. The CDR3 covers 14 residues. In DNA, the CDR3 is TGCGCCAGCAGCTTGGGGGGTACAGCCTACGAGCAGTACTTC. This gives the protein CASSLGGTAYEQYF. The full variable domain, with the rest looked up from reference TRBV5-1 and TRBJ2-7, is KAGVTQTPRYLIKTRGQQVTLSCSPISGHRSVSWYQQTPGQGLQFLFEYFSETQRNKGNFPGRFSGRQFSNSRSEMNVSTLELGDSALYLCASSLGGTAYEQYFGPGTRLTVT.

The V gene is TRBV9, the J gene TRBJ1-5, with TRBD1 matching over 9 bases. The CDR3 covers 16 residues. CDR1 SGDLS and CDR2 YYNGEE come from the germline V gene. Losses at the gene ends were 5 bases for V and 2 bases for J; bases not matched to a gene: 8. The CDR3 DNA reads as TGTGCCAGCAGAGGGTTACAGGGGGCTCGCAATCAGCCCCAGCATTTT. Residues: CASRGLQGARNQPQHF.

The chain recombines TRBV5-1 with TRBJ2-3, with 8 bases aligning to TRBD2. The CDR3 extends over 15 amino acids. The germline gives CDR1 SGHRS, CDR2 YFSETQ. Trimming at V came to 4 bases and at J to 5 bases, leaving 9 bases not matched to a gene. This chain's CDR3 is CASSPGTRGEDTQYF. The DNA of the CDR3 is TGCGCCAGCAGCCCGGGGACTAGGGGGGAAGATACGCAGTATTTT.

The chain combines TRBV7-3 with TRBJ1-1; no clear D. Trimming removed 0 bases from V and 1 base from J, with 12 bases in between. Germline CDR1 reads SGHTA; CDR2 reads FQGTGA. The CDR3 consists of 16 residues. CDR3 residues: CASSLTFSHPNTEAFF. The CDR3, as DNA: TGTGCCAGCAGCTTAACGTTCTCACACCCGAACACTGAAGCTTTCTTT.

V is TRBV14 and J is TRBJ1-2, with 8 positions matching TRBD1. The CDR3 length is 13 residues. The trim removed 4 bases at V and 7 bases at J, leaving 5 bases unmatched. Germline CDR1 and CDR2: SGHDN and FVKESK. CDR3 protein: CASSLGQGSGYTF. CDR3 in DNA: TGTGCCAGCAGCCTCGGACAGGGTAGTGGCTACACCTTC.

The genes are TRBV5-1 and TRBJ2-3, with D possibly being TRBD2 (7 bases). The CDR3 runs 16 residues. The germline V and J ends were trimmed by 7 bases and 0 bases, with 18 bases remaining between them. Germline V CDR1 and CDR2: SGHRS, YFSETQ. The CDR3 nucleotides read TGCGCCAGCGGGGGCAAGGGGAGGGAAAGCACAGATACGCAGTATTTT. Its protein product is CASGGKGRESTDTQYF.

The CDR3: CASSLGWGGLVGEQFF. The CDR3 bases are TGTGCCAGCAGCTTAGGTTGGGGTGGACTAGTTGGTGAGCAGTTCTTC. The V call is TRBV7-9, the J call TRBJ2-1; 7 nucleotides agree with TRBD2. Germline CDR1 and CDR2: SEHNR and FQNEAQ (reference sequence). The V and J ends lost 1 base and 9 bases, in that order; junction bases with no gene match: 12. This CDR3 region has 16 residues. The entire variable domain, with the rest obtained from reference TRBV7-9 and TRBJ2-1, is as follows: DTGVSQNPRHKITKRGQNVTFRCDPISEHNRLYWYRQTLGQGPEFLTYFQNEAQLEKSRLLSDRFSAERPKGSFSTLEIQRTEQGDSAMYLCASSLGWGGLVGEQFFGPGTRLTVL.

A single count supports this clone. The gene calls are TRBV27 and TRBJ1-3; D possibly corresponds to TRBD1 (6 bases). Germline V CDR1 and CDR2: MNHEY, SMNVEV (reference sequence). The CDR3 sequence is 14 residues long. Trimming took 6 bases from V and 2 from J, leaving 11 bases between them. The CDR3 DNA sequence: TGTGCCAGCAGCCTTCGGGGGCCTGGAAACACCATATATTTT. Residues: CASSLRGPGNTIYF.

The chain combines TRBV4-3 with TRBJ1-1; a weak D match, TRBD1 (5 bases). The CDR3 loop spans 18 amino acids. Germline loops: CDR1 LGHNA, CDR2 YSLEER. Trimming cost V 0 bases and J 0 bases, with 17 bases left between them. The DNA of the CDR3 is TGCGCCAGCAGCCAAGAGGGGGGGTCGTGGGGCCTGAACACTGAAGCTTTCTTT. This sequence encodes CASSQEGGSWGLNTEAFF.

Written as DNA, the CDR3 is TGTGCCACCGCTCCCCGGACAGGTCAAGAGACCCAGTACTTC. Translated, it gives CATAPRTGQETQYF. The chain recombines TRBV27 with TRBJ2-5; 7 bases match TRBD1. The CDR3 consists of 14 residues. Germline V gene sequence: CDR1 MNHEY, CDR2 SMNVEV (reference sequence). The V gene end was trimmed by 10 bases and the J gene end by 2 bases; junction bases not matched to a gene: 10.

As regards this clone: An end of the junction differs from the germline gene, which may be a read error. The chain joins TRBV2 to TRBJ2-7; 8 bases line up with TRBD1. Germline V gene lookup returns CDR1 SNHLY and CDR2 FYNNEI. The CDR3 contains 14 residues. The CDR3 DNA reads as TGTGCCAGCAGCCCCAGGACAGGGACCTACGAGCGGTACTTC. It encodes CASSPRTGTYERYF.